These T cell receptor beta chains were read from a single sample in a study of T cell changes during pregnancy in multiple sclerosis. This table comes from immunoSEQ multiplex PCR, and its TCRdb copy is limited to in-frame clones, with some not included. This table has 90,000 to 120,000 clones, 90% to 95% appearing once. The source was peripheral blood, collected before pregnancy. Receptor source: a female donor with multiple sclerosis, enrolled in a pregnancy study. Both conserved end residues are part of each CDR3. Each record gives: clone size, D gene, J gene, CDR3 length, V gene, CDR3 DNA, CDR3 protein. The D gene is left open where the match is weak. Size values are once, few and many counts, or a class for expanded clones, and some rows have none.

. | TRBD1 | TRBJ2-1 | 15 | TRBV25-1 | TGTGCCAGTAGTGAGCCCGGACAGGGAGCGAATGAGCAGTTCTTC | CASSEPGQGANEQFF
. | TRBD2 | TRBJ2-5 | 17 | TRBV5-1 | TGCGCCAGCAGCCCCTCACTACTAGCGGGTATCCAAGAGACCCAGTACTTC | CASSPSLLAGIQETQYF
. | . | TRBJ2-1 | 12 | TRBV9 | TGTGCCAGCGGGTGGAGGGACAATGAGCAGTTCTTC | CASGWRDNEQFF
. | TRBD1 | TRBJ1-2 | 12 | TRBV28 | TGTGCCATCCGTATAGGGGGCCGGGGCTACACCTTC | CAIRIGGRGYTF
. | . | TRBJ2-1 | 14 | TRBV19 | TGTGCCAGTAGTATGGATTCAGGGTACAATGAGCAGTTCTTC | CASSMDSGYNEQFF
once | . | TRBJ1-2 | 12 | TRBV6-1 | TGTGCCAGCAGTCAGGGGAACTATGGCTACACCTTC | CASSQGNYGYTF
. | . | TRBJ2-3 | 15 | TRBV9 | TGTGCCAGCAGCGTGGCACAGGGATTGGCAGATACGCAGTATTTT | CASSVAQGLADTQYF
. | . | TRBJ1-1 | 15 | TRBV27 | TGTGCCAGCAGCCGCTCACCACAGGGTAACACTGAAGCTTTCTTT | CASSRSPQGNTEAFF
. | TRBD1 | TRBJ1-4 | 15 | TRBV6-1 | TGTGCCAGCAATCTATGGACAGTGGACAGGGAAAAACTGTTTTTT | CASNLWTVDREKLFF
. | . | TRBJ2-3 | 16 | TRBV27 | TGTGCCAGCAGTCCCGGACTCTTAGAGGTGACAGATACGCAGTATTTT | CASSPGLLEVTDTQYF
. | TRBD2 | TRBJ2-3 | 14 | TRBV10-3 | TGTGCCATCAGTGAGTCGACTAGCGCAGATACGCAGTATTTT | CAISESTSADTQYF
. | . | TRBJ1-5 | 17 | TRBV4-2 | TGTGCCAGCAGCCAAGCGCGGGGGCTTTCCTCTCATCAGCCCCAGCATTTT | CASSQARGLSSHQPQHF
. | TRBD1 | TRBJ2-7 | 13 | TRBV30 | TGTGCCTGGAGTGTCTCGACAGGGCTCGAGCAGTACTTC | CAWSVSTGLEQYF
. | . | TRBJ1-4 | 15 | TRBV2 | TGTGCCACCAAAGGGACCGGGACACCAGGTGAAAAACTGTTTTTT | CATKGTGTPGEKLFF
. | TRBD1 | TRBJ1-2 | 16 | TRBV6-5 | TGTGCCAGCAGTTACGGTCCGGGACAGGGGGCGAATGGCTACACCTTC | CASSYGPGQGANGYTF
. | TRBD1 | TRBJ2-7 | 14 | TRBV2 | TGTGCCAGCAGTTCACAGGGGAATGCCTACGAGCAGTACTTC | CASSSQGNAYEQYF
. | . | TRBJ1-3 | 14 | TRBV4-1 | TGCGCCAGCAGCCAGATAGGGGGTGGAAACACCATATATTTT | CASSQIGGGNTIYF
. | TRBD1 | TRBJ2-2 | 16 | TRBV19 | TGTGCCAGTAGTATAGACAGGGGACAGGGGACCGGGGAGCTGTTTTTT | CASSIDRGQGTGELFF
. | TRBD1 | TRBJ2-2 | 12 | TRBV29-1 | TGCAGCTCACAGGGGGCCACCGGGGAGCTGTTTTTT | CSSQGATGELFF
. | . | TRBJ2-7 | 13 | TRBV15 | TGTGCCACCAGCAGACAGGATTCCTACGAGCAGTACTTC | CATSRQDSYEQYF
. | . | TRBJ2-2 | 16 | TRBV7-8 | TGTGCCAGCAGCTTCAGACAGTTATCATATCCCGGGGAGCTGTTTTTT | CASSFRQLSYPGELFF
. | TRBD2 | TRBJ2-2 | 14 | TRBV29-1 | TGCACCGCGATAGCGGGAGCGGTTCCTGGGGAGCTGTTTTTT | CTAIAGAVPGELFF
few | . | TRBJ1-2 | 13 | TRBV5-4 | TGTGCCAGCAGCCGTCGGCAGGGCCATGGCTACACCTTC | CASSRRQGHGYTF
. | TRBD1 | TRBJ2-7 | 15 | TRBV27 | TGTGCCAGCAGTTTTGGGCAGGGGGTGTACTACGAGCAGTACTTC | CASSFGQGVYYEQYF
. | . | TRBJ2-5 | 16 | TRBV11-3 | TGTGCCAGCAGCTTAGGAGGAGGTGCCTTCCAAGAGACCCAGTACTTC | CASSLGGGAFQETQYF
. | . | TRBJ1-5 | 12 | TRBV30 | TGTGCCTGGAGTCGGGACAATCAGCCCCAGCATTTT | CAWSRDNQPQHF
. | . | TRBJ1-1 | 14 | TRBV9 | TGTGCCAGCAGCGGGAGGGGGTGGGAGGGTGAAGCTTTTTTT | CASSGRGWEGEAFF
. | . | TRBJ2-7 | 13 | TRBV30 | TGTGCCTGGAGTGTAAGGGGCACCTACGAGCAGTACTTC | CAWSVRGTYEQYF
. | TRBD1 | TRBJ1-1 | 15 | TRBV5-1 | TGCGCCAGCAGACAGGGGAGAGGTGGGAACACTGAAGCTTTCTTT | CASRQGRGGNTEAFF
. | TRBD1 | TRBJ2-1 | 13 | TRBV27 | TGTGCCAGCAGTGTGGACAGGATCAATGAGCAGTTCTTC | CASSVDRINEQFF
. | TRBD1 | TRBJ2-2 | 15 | TRBV7-9 | TGTGCCAGCAGCTTCATTACAGGGGGCACCGGGGAGCTGTTTTTT | CASSFITGGTGELFF
. | TRBD1 | TRBJ1-2 | 15 | TRBV19 | TGTGCCACCGGGACAGGGGTGATCGAATACTATGGCTACACCTTC | CATGTGVIEYYGYTF
. | TRBD2 | TRBJ2-3 | 17 | TRBV4-3 | TGCGCCAGCAGCCAAGATTGGGGCGGGAGCTGGACAGATACGCAGTATTTT | CASSQDWGGSWTDTQYF
. | TRBD2 | TRBJ2-7 | 13 | TRBV28 | TGTGCCAGCACCTCGGGGGGCTCCTACGAGCAGTACTTC | CASTSGGSYEQYF
. | . | TRBJ1-5 | 15 | TRBV7-9 | TGTGCCAGCAGCTTAACCCAGGGGAGCAATCAGCCCCAGCATTTT | CASSLTQGSNQPQHF
. | . | TRBJ2-5 | 16 | TRBV27 | TGTGCCAGCAGCCGCCCAGGGCGGGGCTACAAAGAGACCCAGTACTTC | CASSRPGRGYKETQYF
. | . | TRBJ1-1 | 11 | TRBV6-1 | TGTGCCAGCAATCAACGGGCTGAAGCTTTCTTT | CASNQRAEAFF
. | . | TRBJ1-1 | 10 | TRBV7-9 | TGTGCCAGCGGAGGGGTTGAAGCTTTCTTT | CASGGVEAFF
. | TRBD2 | TRBJ2-7 | 15 | TRBV7-2 | TGTGCCAGCAGCACGGGGGTAGCGGGAGTTTACGAGCAGTACTTC | CASSTGVAGVYEQYF
. | . | TRBJ1-2 | 14 | TRBV10-2 | TGCGCCAGCAGTGAGCCCCCAGGGCAGTATGGCTACACCTTC | CASSEPPGQYGYTF
. | . | TRBJ1-1 | 13 | TRBV19 | TGTGCCAGTAGTGCTCAGGGATCCACTGAAGCTTTCTTT | CASSAQGSTEAFF
. | TRBD1 | TRBJ1-4 | 14 | TRBV7-8 | TGTGCCAGCACCGGACAGGGGGCCGGTGAAAAACTGTTTTTT | CASTGQGAGEKLFF
. | . | TRBJ2-5 | 17 | TRBV6-1 | TGTGCCAGCAGTGAATTAGGCGGCAGGGGGGCGGGGGAGACCCAGTACTTC | CASSELGGRGAGETQYF
. | . | TRBJ2-1 | 17 | TRBV7-2 | TGTGCCAGCAGCCTGACGGGGGTAGAGAGCTCCTACAATGAGCAGTTCTTC | CASSLTGVESSYNEQFF
. | TRBD1 | TRBJ2-3 | 16 | TRBV14 | TGTGCCAGCAGCCCTTGGACGGGACAGCCCACAGATACGCAGTATTTT | CASSPWTGQPTDTQYF
. | . | TRBJ2-2 | 15 | TRBV4-2 | TGTGCCAGCAGCCAAGATCATAGGGACTCCGGGGAGCTGTTTTTT | CASSQDHRDSGELFF
. | . | TRBJ1-4 | 15 | TRBV7-9 | TGTGCCAGCAGCGAGGGCGATCGGACTAATGAAAAACTGTTTTTT | CASSEGDRTNEKLFF
. | TRBD2 | TRBJ2-5 | 15 | TRBV19 | TGTGCCAGTAGTATGATACTAGCGCCCCAAGAGACCCAGTACTTC | CASSMILAPQETQYF
. | . | TRBJ2-7 | 13 | TRBV7-9 | TGTGCCAGCAGCTTACTGACGGGCTACGAGCAGTACTTC | CASSLLTGYEQYF
. | TRBD1 | TRBJ1-2 | 13 | TRBV6-1 | TGTGCCAGCAGTCCAGGGGGCTCCTATGGCTACACCTTC | CASSPGGSYGYTF
. | . | TRBJ2-5 | 16 | TRBV11-2 | TGTGCCAGCAGCTCACTTAGGGGTAGGGCCGGGGGGACCCAGTACTTC | CASSSLRGRAGGTQYF
. | TRBD2 | TRBJ2-7 | 18 | TRBV5-1 | TGCGCCAGCAGCTTGGCCAGTAGCCTAGCGGGAGGATCGTACGAGCAGTACTTC | CASSLASSLAGGSYEQYF
. | TRBD1 | TRBJ1-2 | 15 | TRBV15 | TGTGCCACCAGCAGAGATCGGTTGGGGACAGGGGGCTACACCTTC | CATSRDRLGTGGYTF